This T cell receptor (beta chain) was obtained from a study of vaccination and CD4 T cells after COVID-19. For the study at large: Those taking part got two shots of either the BNT162b2 or the mRNA-1273 vaccine.

Germline V gives CDR1 WSHSY, CDR2 SAAADI. The CDR3 runs 17 residues. V lost 4 bases to trimming and J lost 6 bases; unmatched junction nucleotides: 17. Comment on this clonotype: Its antigen is undetermined.

The study's findings and limits: The great majority, 304 of 307 vaccine-specific clones, proved spike mono-reactive in convalescent patients.

The treatment denotes: roughly 10-day PBMC culture with coronavirus spike peptide pools or control peptides (ViraFEST assay). The Oncomine TCR Beta short-read assay sequenced DNA from cultured CD4+ T cells. TCRdb used MiXCR to reprocess the PCR reads, holding one entry per CDR3 protein. The repertoire holds about 21,000 distinct CDR3 sequences, approximately 52% seen once, with 8% to 10% in the top ten. The sequence came from a human donor who had recovered from COVID-19. The specimen was CD4+ T cells from blood, cultured in vitro. The J gene is TRBJ1-1, the V gene TRBV10-2, with 7 bases matching TRBD1. The CDR3 spells CASSGAHRGRSSPEAFF. In DNA, the CDR3 is TGCGCCAGCAGTGGAGCCCACAGGGGCCGATCCAGCCCTGAAGCTTTCTTT.